One sample yielded the 24 T cell receptor beta chains listed below, sequenced in a study of CD8+ T cells in alopecia areata. RNA was extracted and reverse transcribed into cDNA as the sequencing template. TCRdb's copy holds only in-frame clones and misses some; the assay was immunoSEQ multiplex PCR. This sample carries about 8,700 clones and no singletons, and around 19% goes to the top ten. Cells pooled from cutaneous lymph nodes were sorted on CD4, CD8alpha, NKG2D, NKG2ACE and other markers. The sample was CD8+ T cells sorted from a lymph node. These receptors all come from a C3H/HeJ mouse with alopecia areata. For the strain, the MHC haplotype given is H2-k.

This clone was seen at least ten times. The gene names here belong to mouse. The read terminates 4 residues ahead of where the CDR3 ends, so the germline J gene completes it. The chain links TRBV1 to TRBJ2-2, with D possibly TRBD1 on 6 matching bases. Trimming shortened V by 0 bases and J by 4 bases, and 9 bases separated the two germline ends. In germline, CDR1 is NSQYPW, CDR2 LRSPGD (reference sequence). This CDR3 is 15 amino acids long. CDR3 bases read: TGCACCTGCAGTGCAGAGGGGACAACCACCGGG. As protein: CTCSAEGTTTG. The CDR3 reads in full as CTCSAEGTTTGQLYF.

The table lists this clone with a few counts. The germline and genes are mouse ones. The read terminates 4 residues before the CDR3 end, so the remaining end is supplied by the germline J gene. The chain combines TRBV31 with TRBJ2-1; 11 nucleotides agree with TRBD2. The CDR3 contains 14 residues. Per the germline V gene, CDR1 is GKSSPN and CDR2 is SITVG. The CDR3 DNA, read in part, is TGTGCCTGGAGCTGGGACTGGGGGAGCGCT. This translates into CAWSWDWGSA. The entire CDR3 protein reads CAWSWDWGSAEQFF.

This clone was seen at least ten times. All gene names here are mouse names. The read halts 4 residues ahead of the CDR3 end, with the missing end drawn from the germline J gene. The chain carries TRBV19 and TRBJ2-5; 7 bases are a match to TRBD2. Germline V gene sequence: CDR1 FNHDT, CDR2 SITEND (reference sequence). CDR3 length: 14 amino acids. The CDR3 sequence: CASSIDWEGDTQYF. The DNA read from the CDR3 is TGTGCCAGCAGCATCGACTGGGAAGGAGAC.

This clone is judged medium-sized. Each gene name is a mouse one. The CDR3 end falls 4 residues outside the read, so it is completed with the germline J gene. V is TRBV16 and J is TRBJ2-7, with 10 bases aligning to TRBD1. The CDR3 is made up of 14 amino acids. The germline CDR1 and CDR2 sequences are SGHSA and FRNQAP. The sequenced CDR3 bases are TGTGCAAGCAGCGAAGGGACAGGGGAGGAT. Translation: CASSEGTGED. The entire CDR3 is CASSEGTGEDEQYF.

By share of the sample, this clone is medium-sized. The genes and germline here are from mouse. Coverage ceases 3 residues before the CDR3 finishes, and the germline J gene fills in the end. The J gene is TRBJ1-6, the V gene TRBV1; TRBD1 matches 8 bases. TRBJ1-6 is an ORF, with its function uncertain. The CDR3 extends over 16 amino acids. The germline CDR1 and CDR2 sequences are NSQYPW and LRSPGD (reference sequence). V lost 3 bases to trimming and J lost 7 bases; unmatched junction nucleotides: 8. The part of the CDR3 DNA that was read is TGCACCTGCAGTGCCCCGGACAGGGCAGGCAATTCGCCC. Protein product: CTCSAPDRAGNSP. In full, the CDR3 is CTCSAPDRAGNSPLYF.

This clone was recorded many times. The gene names given are mouse names. Read coverage stops 4 residues before the CDR3 terminus; the germline J gene supplies the remainder. The chain has TRBV13-1 and TRBJ2-3; 9 bases fit TRBD2. V shed 6 bases, J shed 0 bases, and the junction held 5 bases outside the gene matches. CDR3 length: 15 residues. Germline CDR1 reads NSHNY; CDR2 reads SYGAGN. The part of the CDR3 DNA that was read is TGTGCCAGCACCCCGGACTGGGGAAGTGCAGAA. Translating it yields CASTPDWGSAE. The CDR3 in full is CASTPDWGSAETLYF.

This clone was seen only a few times. All gene names here are mouse names. The CDR3 goes on 4 residues after the read ends, and that part is filled in from the germline J gene. The rearrangement links TRBV31 to TRBJ2-7, with D uncertain. The germline V gene encodes CDR1 GKSSPN and CDR2 SITVG. V was pared by 0 bases and J by 0 bases, with 3 bases between. This CDR3 is built from 12 residues. The sequenced CDR3 bases are TGTGCCTGGAGTCTAGGCTCCTAT. Its protein is CAWSLGSY. The complete CDR3 sequence is CAWSLGSYEQYF.

This clone was recorded at least ten times. Gene names refer to mouse genes. The read ends 4 residues shy of where the CDR3 ends; the end is completed using the germline J gene. The chain has TRBV13-3 and TRBJ2-4; TRBD2 agrees at 9 bases. CDR1 and CDR2 from the germline V gene are NNHDY and SYVADS. The CDR3 covers 16 residues. V lost 0 bases to trimming and J lost 0 bases; unmatched junction nucleotides: 2. The sequenced part of the CDR3 DNA is TGTGCCAGCAGTGATGCCTGGGGGGGTAGTCAAAAC. Its translation: CASSDAWGGSQN. The whole CDR3 protein is CASSDAWGGSQNTLYF. Looking up the rest from reference TRBV13-3 and TRBJ2-4 gives the full variable domain: EAAVTQSPRSKVAVTGGKVTLSCHQTNNHDYMYWYRQDTGHGLRLIHYSYVADSTEKGDIPDGYKASRPSQENFSLILELASLSQTAVYFCASSDAWGGSQNTLYFGAGTRLSVL.

This clone was recorded a few times. Gene names and germline match the mouse. The read halts 4 residues ahead of the CDR3 end, with the missing end drawn from the germline J gene. The chain links TRBV14 to TRBJ1-1; 7 nucleotides match TRBD1. The CDR3 loop spans 14 amino acids. V was clipped by 2 bases and J by 3 bases; unmatched bases: 4. The germline V gene encodes CDR1 SGHDT and CDR2 FRDEAV. CDR3 DNA (partial): TGTGCCAGCAGTTTTGAGGGGGCATACACA. This codes for CASSFEGAYT. The complete CDR3 sequence is CASSFEGAYTEVFF.

This clone occurred many times. Each gene name is a mouse one. The read finishes 4 residues shy of the CDR3 end, and the germline J gene is used to complete it. J is TRBJ2-7 and V is TRBV13-2; D unclear. Germline V gives CDR1 NNHNN, CDR2 SYGAGS (reference sequence). This CDR3 region has 11 residues. The CDR3: CASGEGYEQYF. Partial CDR3 DNA: TGTGCCAGCGGTGAAGGTTAT.

This clone is medium-sized (0.01 to 0.1%). Gene names denote mouse genes. The observed sequence ends 4 residues before the CDR3 terminus, with the missing tail filled in from the germline J gene. V gene TRBV17 combines with J gene TRBJ2-2, with D possibly being TRBD2 (6 bases). The V gene lost 0 bases and the J gene lost 4 bases, with 6 bases spanning the gap. In germline, CDR1 is MNHDT, CDR2 YYDKIL. This CDR3 spans 14 amino acids. The sequenced part of the CDR3 DNA is TGTGCTAGCAGTAGAGAGGGGGGCACCGGG. Amino acids: CASSREGGTG. The full CDR3 reads CASSREGGTGQLYF.

This clone was counted many times. Gene names are mouse gene names. The read comes to an end 4 residues before the CDR3 does, leaving the germline J gene to fill in the end. The chain uses TRBV19 and TRBJ1-1; D unresolved. CDR3 size: 13 residues. The germline CDR1 and CDR2 sequences are FNHDT and SITEND (reference sequence). Between the trimmed V and J ends, which lost 0 bases and 1 base, there was a span of 4 bases. CDR3: CASSIDKNTEVFF. CDR3 DNA (partial): TGTGCCAGCAGTATAGACAAAAACACA. Looking up the rest from reference TRBV19 and TRBJ1-1 gives the full variable domain: GGIITQTPKFLIGQEGQKLTLKCQQNFNHDTMYWYRQDSGKGLRLIYYSITENDLQKGDLSEGYDASREKKSSFSLTVTSAQKNEMAVFLCASSIDKNTEVFFGKGTRLTVV.

This clone was seen at least ten times. The listed genes are named as in mouse. Read sequence stops 4 residues before the CDR3 end, and the germline J gene provides the missing end. V and J are TRBV1 and TRBJ2-1; 10 bases map to TRBD2. The CDR3 covers 15 residues. Unmatched junction bases numbered 7, after V lost 5 bases and J lost 6 bases. Germline V gene sequence: CDR1 NSQYPW, CDR2 LRSPGD (reference sequence). The sequenced part of the CDR3 DNA is TGCACCTGCAGTCCCGACTGGGGGGATCCTGCT. Translation: CTCSPDWGDPA. The full CDR3 protein reads CTCSPDWGDPAEQFF. Full variable domain (remainder filled in from reference TRBV1 and TRBJ2-1): VTLLEQNPRWRLVPRGQAVNLRCILKNSQYPWMSWYQQDLQKQLQWLFTLRSPGDKEVKSLPGADYLATRVTDTELRLQVANMSQGRTLYCTCSPDWGDPAEQFFGPGTRLTVL.

Ten or more counts support this clone. The listed genes are named as in mouse. The read falls 4 residues short of the CDR3 end, and the missing part is taken from the germline J gene. The rearrangement uses TRBV13-2 and TRBJ2-4; TRBD2 matches at 11 bases. Per germline, CDR1 NNHNN and CDR2 SYGAGS (reference sequence). V trimming: 4 bases; J trimming: 3 bases; junction bases outside the gene matches: 1. There are 14 residues in the CDR3. The CDR3 sequence is CASGWTGGQNTLYF. Incomplete CDR3 DNA: TGTGCCAGCGGTTGGACTGGGGGGCAAAAC.

This clone has at least ten counts. The genes and germline here are from mouse. Sequencing ends 4 residues short of the CDR3 end; the germline J gene provides the rest. The same CDR3 also results from other DNA sequences found in this sample. J is TRBJ2-1 and V is TRBV13-3; TRBD2 matches at 13 bases. CDR1 is NNHDY and CDR2 is SYVADS in the germline V gene. Losses at the gene ends were 5 bases for V and 1 base for J; bases not matched to a gene: 6. This CDR3 comprises 17 residues. The CDR3 DNA, read in part, is TGTGCCAGCAGCGCCCCGGGACTGGGGGGGAACTATGCT. Its translation: CASSAPGLGGNYA. The whole CDR3 is CASSAPGLGGNYAEQFF.

Within the sample, this clone is medium-sized. Any gene name here is a mouse gene name. The CDR3 extends 4 residues past the end of the read, so its final part is completed from the germline J gene. The V and J genes are TRBV17 and TRBJ1-2, with 10 positions matching TRBD1. V gave up 2 bases and J gave up 3 bases; unmatched junction bases: 3. The CDR3 is 15 amino acids. In germline, CDR1 is MNHDT, CDR2 YYDKIL. CDR3: CASSRTGTGDSDYTF. Partial CDR3 DNA: TGTGCTAGCAGTAGAACCGGGACAGGGGACTCC.

Ten or more counts support this clone. The gene symbols are mouse symbols. Sequencing ends 4 residues short of the CDR3 end; the germline J gene provides the rest. The chain combines TRBV16 with TRBJ2-3, with 12 bases aligning to TRBD2. This CDR3 is built from 17 residues. The germline V gene encodes CDR1 SGHSA and CDR2 FRNQAP. Trimming at V came to 0 bases and at J to 3 bases, leaving 4 bases not matched to a gene. CDR3: CASSLETGGARAETLYF. Incomplete CDR3 DNA: TGTGCAAGCAGCTTAGAGACTGGGGGGGCGCGAGCAGAA.

This clone was seen at least ten times. The gene symbols are mouse symbols. The sequenced fragment ends 4 residues before the CDR3 boundary, so the rest is inferred from the germline J gene. The chain uses TRBV13-1 and TRBJ1-2; no definite D call. V was shortened by 0 bases and J by 0 bases, with 12 bases between the two germline ends. The length of the CDR3 is 16 residues. Germline V gene lookup returns CDR1 NSHNY and CDR2 SYGAGN. The CDR3 sequence is CASSDASWGPNSDYTF. Incomplete CDR3 DNA: TGTGCCAGCAGTGATGCATCATGGGGTCCAAACTCC.

The table lists this clone with many counts. The gene names given are mouse names. CDR3 sequence reads: CASSITTGGNQDTQYF. Incomplete CDR3 DNA: TGTGCCAGCAGTATAACGACAGGGGGGAACCAAGAC. This sequence joins TRBV19 and TRBJ2-5; 9 bases map to TRBD1. The DNA ends 4 residues before the CDR3 does, and the rest of the CDR3 is filled in from the germline J gene. CDR3 length equals 16 residues. V dropped 1 base and J dropped 0; count of bases not matched to a gene: 3. The germline V gene encodes CDR1 FNHDT and CDR2 SITEND (reference sequence).

Many counts were recorded for this clone. Gene names follow the mouse nomenclature. Read data end 4 residues before the CDR3 end; the end is taken from the germline J gene. This sequence joins TRBV13-1 and TRBJ2-3, with D perhaps TRBD2 (6 bases). The CDR3 runs to 15 residues. V was clipped by 0 bases and J by 0 bases, with 8 bases between them. CDR1 and CDR2 (germline): NSHNY, SYGAGN. The CDR3 bases that were read are TGTGCCAGCAGTGATGGGGGGGATAGTGCAGAA. The encoded protein is CASSDGGDSAE. The complete CDR3 sequence is CASSDGGDSAETLYF.

At least ten counts were recorded for this clone. The germline and genes are mouse ones. The read finishes 4 residues shy of the CDR3 end, and the germline J gene is used to complete it. This rearrangement joins TRBV1 to TRBJ1-1; 7 bases map to TRBD1. From germline, CDR1 is NSQYPW and CDR2 LRSPGD (reference sequence). V was pared by 2 bases and J by 3 bases, with 6 bases of the junction left unmatched. The CDR3 consists of 15 residues. The DNA read from the CDR3 is TGCACCTGCAGTGCAAACAGGGGTATGGACACA. Protein: CTCSANRGMDT. From start to end, the CDR3 is CTCSANRGMDTEVFF.

This clone was seen at least ten times. Gene names and germline refer to mouse. The sequenced CDR3 bases are TGTGCCAGCAGTAGGGTCTAT. Its translation: CASSRVY. The entire CDR3 reads CASSRVYEQYF. The chain combines TRBV13-3 with TRBJ2-7, with D hard to call. Coverage ceases 4 residues before the CDR3 finishes, and the germline J gene fills in the end. Germline CDR1 NNHDY, CDR2 SYVADS. V was pared by 4 bases and J by 3 bases, with 5 bases between. The CDR3 runs 11 residues.

This clone occurred many times. The gene symbols are mouse symbols. The DNA ends 4 residues before the CDR3 does, and the rest of the CDR3 is filled in from the germline J gene. This rearrangement joins TRBV13-3 to TRBJ2-3; 10 bases match TRBD2. Germline V gives CDR1 NNHDY, CDR2 SYVADS. The CDR3 contains 13 residues. V lost 5 bases and J lost 3; bases outside the gene matches: 0. The CDR3 here is CASRDWGAETLYF. CDR3 DNA, as far as it was read: TGTGCCAGCAGGGACTGGGGGGCAGAA.

This clone was recorded a few times. Gene names are the mouse ones. The CDR3 goes on 4 residues after the read ends, and that part is filled in from the germline J gene. The rearrangement joins TRBV31 to TRBJ2-1; D gene ambiguous. The CDR3 sequence is 13 residues long. V lost 0 bases, J lost 1 base, and 4 bases lay in between. Germline CDR1 and CDR2: GKSSPN and SITVG. The CDR3 sequence is CAWSLQNYAEQFF. Incomplete CDR3 DNA: TGTGCCTGGAGTCTACAAAACTATGCT.